This T cell receptor beta chain was documented in a study of cytotoxic CD8 clonotypes in ibrutinib-treated CLL. TCR beta libraries used about 2 micrograms of genomic DNA from cryopreserved PBMCs. Profiling relied on immunoSEQ multiplex PCR, and the TCRdb table lists in-frame clones only, not all of them. The table includes 150,000 to 200,000 clones, roughly 88% detected once. This clone was picked up a small number of times. Germline lookup yields CDR1 SNHLY and CDR2 FYNNEI. V was trimmed by 7 bases and J by 9 bases, leaving 10 bases between them. The length of the CDR3 is 10 residues. The sequence came from a human donor with chronic lymphocytic leukemia. The chain joins TRBV2 to TRBJ2-7; D is unclear. The sample was PBMCs, taken at disease progression, from a patient treated with ibrutinib. CDR3 nucleotides: TGTGCCAGCACGGAGAAGGGGCAGTACTTC. Protein product: CASTEKGQYF. Full variable domain (missing parts from reference TRBV2 and TRBJ2-7): EPEVTQTPSHQVTQMGQEVILRCVPISNHLYFYWYRQILGQKVEFLVSFYNNEISEKSEIFDDQFSVERPDGSNFTLKIRSTKLEDSAMYFCASTEKGQYFGPGTRLTVT.